The T cell receptor beta chain under discussion was sequenced for a study of blood T cell repertoires in COVID-19. Across the whole study: Spain, Italy and the United States supplied samples that represented acute and convalescent COVID-19. T cells, B-cell-depleted T cells, or PBMCs provided the cDNA or gDNA that served as material.

Germline V gene sequence: CDR1 SEHNR, CDR2 FQNEAQ (reference sequence). J lost 11 bases, V lost 5 bases, and 8 bases had no gene match. CDR3 length: 13 residues. Methods used by the authors: How many nucleated cells were present was estimated from reference gene primer amplification. Clones were sequenced by immunoSEQ multiplex PCR, and TCRdb holds only the in-frame ones, with some missing. Clone size and the V and J calls come from that table; the DNA yielded D and trimming. The sample holds about 79,000 clones, about 89% seen once. This receptor was obtained from a man in his 70s with active or convalescent COVID-19. This sequence joins TRBV7-9 and TRBJ1-4; 7 nucleotides agree with TRBD1. The sequenced sample consisted of peripheral blood. CDR3 in DNA: TGTGCCAGCAGCCCTGACGGACAGGCCAAACTGTTTTTT. Protein product: CASSPDGQAKLFF.